The present T cell receptor beta chain was sequenced within a study of CD8 T cells in Susac syndrome. Comment on this clonotype: Its antigen is undetermined.

Study-wide findings and caveats: The study acknowledged a relatively small number of individuals in its TCR sequencing and HLA analysis.

cDNA came from roughly 0.47 to 1 ug RNA primed by random hexamers. An immunoSEQ multiplex PCR amplified TCR beta CDR3 over 54 Vbeta and 13 Jbeta. TCRdb called the immunoSEQ multiplex PCR reads again in MiXCR, with one record for every CDR3 protein. The data contain some 260,000 distinct CDR3 sequences, 85% to 95% of them singletons. Germline assignment: CDR1 SGHRS and CDR2 YFSETQ. This CDR3 region has 14 residues. V shed 4 bases and J 3 bases; nucleotides not matched to a gene: 5. Sequenced: CD4+ T cells from PBMCs. The clonotype originates from a human donor with multiple sclerosis. The chain joins TRBV5-1 to TRBJ2-3; 7 nucleotides line up with TRBD1. CDR3 DNA: TGCGCCAGCAGCCTCGGACAGGAGACAGATACGCAGTATTTT. Protein product: CASSLGQETDTQYF.